This TCR beta chain is drawn from a study of cytomegalovirus exposure and HLA in healthy donors. Study results and limitations: Common viral pathogens seemed, in a later analysis, to connect with several of the most significant clusters.

The CDR3 covers 13 residues. The germline V gene encodes CDR1 MNHNS and CDR2 SASEGT. V lost 6 bases, J lost 5 bases, and 13 bases lay in between. With 60 Vbeta and 13 Jbeta primers, the PCR was carried out. Some clones are missing from TCRdb's copy, which holds only in-frame ones; the method was immunoSEQ multiplex PCR. The table lists nearly 70,000 clones, 74% of them singletons, with roughly 11% in the top ten. As concerns this clone: The antigen remains undetermined.

Sequencing was performed on PBMCs. The chain uses TRBV6-1 and TRBJ2-5; D perhaps matches TRBD1 (6 bases). The receptor's source is a woman aged 55-69 years in good health and CMV-seropositive. The CDR3 coding sequence is TGTGCCAGCAGGAAACAGGGTCGGGAGACCCAGTACTTC. This codes for CASRKQGRETQYF.